This paragraph covers one TCR beta chain sequence. Its specificity is unknown. CDR1 is SGHRS, CDR2 YFSETQ, per germline. V was shortened by 0 bases and J by 5 bases, with 8 bases between the two germline ends. CDR3 length: 13 amino acids. Produced via immunoSEQ multiplex PCR; TCRdb's table is partial and in-frame only. This table holds some 30,000 clones, 90% to 95% found once. These data are taken from a study of T cell responses to AZD1222 COVID-19 vaccine. General observations from the study: Nearly half of unique spike-specific TCRs reportedly avoided B.1.351 and B.1.1.7 mutated regions. No repertoire was sampled before or during the peak T cell response, only after it.

The clonotype originates from an adult in good health. This chain uses TRBV5-1 with TRBJ1-1, with unresolved D. The starting material was peripheral blood, obtained on day 0 of AZD1222 vaccination. This CDR3 is CASSLDSRTEAFF. The CDR3 region has the DNA TGCGCCAGCAGCTTGGACTCTAGGACTGAAGCTTTCTTT.